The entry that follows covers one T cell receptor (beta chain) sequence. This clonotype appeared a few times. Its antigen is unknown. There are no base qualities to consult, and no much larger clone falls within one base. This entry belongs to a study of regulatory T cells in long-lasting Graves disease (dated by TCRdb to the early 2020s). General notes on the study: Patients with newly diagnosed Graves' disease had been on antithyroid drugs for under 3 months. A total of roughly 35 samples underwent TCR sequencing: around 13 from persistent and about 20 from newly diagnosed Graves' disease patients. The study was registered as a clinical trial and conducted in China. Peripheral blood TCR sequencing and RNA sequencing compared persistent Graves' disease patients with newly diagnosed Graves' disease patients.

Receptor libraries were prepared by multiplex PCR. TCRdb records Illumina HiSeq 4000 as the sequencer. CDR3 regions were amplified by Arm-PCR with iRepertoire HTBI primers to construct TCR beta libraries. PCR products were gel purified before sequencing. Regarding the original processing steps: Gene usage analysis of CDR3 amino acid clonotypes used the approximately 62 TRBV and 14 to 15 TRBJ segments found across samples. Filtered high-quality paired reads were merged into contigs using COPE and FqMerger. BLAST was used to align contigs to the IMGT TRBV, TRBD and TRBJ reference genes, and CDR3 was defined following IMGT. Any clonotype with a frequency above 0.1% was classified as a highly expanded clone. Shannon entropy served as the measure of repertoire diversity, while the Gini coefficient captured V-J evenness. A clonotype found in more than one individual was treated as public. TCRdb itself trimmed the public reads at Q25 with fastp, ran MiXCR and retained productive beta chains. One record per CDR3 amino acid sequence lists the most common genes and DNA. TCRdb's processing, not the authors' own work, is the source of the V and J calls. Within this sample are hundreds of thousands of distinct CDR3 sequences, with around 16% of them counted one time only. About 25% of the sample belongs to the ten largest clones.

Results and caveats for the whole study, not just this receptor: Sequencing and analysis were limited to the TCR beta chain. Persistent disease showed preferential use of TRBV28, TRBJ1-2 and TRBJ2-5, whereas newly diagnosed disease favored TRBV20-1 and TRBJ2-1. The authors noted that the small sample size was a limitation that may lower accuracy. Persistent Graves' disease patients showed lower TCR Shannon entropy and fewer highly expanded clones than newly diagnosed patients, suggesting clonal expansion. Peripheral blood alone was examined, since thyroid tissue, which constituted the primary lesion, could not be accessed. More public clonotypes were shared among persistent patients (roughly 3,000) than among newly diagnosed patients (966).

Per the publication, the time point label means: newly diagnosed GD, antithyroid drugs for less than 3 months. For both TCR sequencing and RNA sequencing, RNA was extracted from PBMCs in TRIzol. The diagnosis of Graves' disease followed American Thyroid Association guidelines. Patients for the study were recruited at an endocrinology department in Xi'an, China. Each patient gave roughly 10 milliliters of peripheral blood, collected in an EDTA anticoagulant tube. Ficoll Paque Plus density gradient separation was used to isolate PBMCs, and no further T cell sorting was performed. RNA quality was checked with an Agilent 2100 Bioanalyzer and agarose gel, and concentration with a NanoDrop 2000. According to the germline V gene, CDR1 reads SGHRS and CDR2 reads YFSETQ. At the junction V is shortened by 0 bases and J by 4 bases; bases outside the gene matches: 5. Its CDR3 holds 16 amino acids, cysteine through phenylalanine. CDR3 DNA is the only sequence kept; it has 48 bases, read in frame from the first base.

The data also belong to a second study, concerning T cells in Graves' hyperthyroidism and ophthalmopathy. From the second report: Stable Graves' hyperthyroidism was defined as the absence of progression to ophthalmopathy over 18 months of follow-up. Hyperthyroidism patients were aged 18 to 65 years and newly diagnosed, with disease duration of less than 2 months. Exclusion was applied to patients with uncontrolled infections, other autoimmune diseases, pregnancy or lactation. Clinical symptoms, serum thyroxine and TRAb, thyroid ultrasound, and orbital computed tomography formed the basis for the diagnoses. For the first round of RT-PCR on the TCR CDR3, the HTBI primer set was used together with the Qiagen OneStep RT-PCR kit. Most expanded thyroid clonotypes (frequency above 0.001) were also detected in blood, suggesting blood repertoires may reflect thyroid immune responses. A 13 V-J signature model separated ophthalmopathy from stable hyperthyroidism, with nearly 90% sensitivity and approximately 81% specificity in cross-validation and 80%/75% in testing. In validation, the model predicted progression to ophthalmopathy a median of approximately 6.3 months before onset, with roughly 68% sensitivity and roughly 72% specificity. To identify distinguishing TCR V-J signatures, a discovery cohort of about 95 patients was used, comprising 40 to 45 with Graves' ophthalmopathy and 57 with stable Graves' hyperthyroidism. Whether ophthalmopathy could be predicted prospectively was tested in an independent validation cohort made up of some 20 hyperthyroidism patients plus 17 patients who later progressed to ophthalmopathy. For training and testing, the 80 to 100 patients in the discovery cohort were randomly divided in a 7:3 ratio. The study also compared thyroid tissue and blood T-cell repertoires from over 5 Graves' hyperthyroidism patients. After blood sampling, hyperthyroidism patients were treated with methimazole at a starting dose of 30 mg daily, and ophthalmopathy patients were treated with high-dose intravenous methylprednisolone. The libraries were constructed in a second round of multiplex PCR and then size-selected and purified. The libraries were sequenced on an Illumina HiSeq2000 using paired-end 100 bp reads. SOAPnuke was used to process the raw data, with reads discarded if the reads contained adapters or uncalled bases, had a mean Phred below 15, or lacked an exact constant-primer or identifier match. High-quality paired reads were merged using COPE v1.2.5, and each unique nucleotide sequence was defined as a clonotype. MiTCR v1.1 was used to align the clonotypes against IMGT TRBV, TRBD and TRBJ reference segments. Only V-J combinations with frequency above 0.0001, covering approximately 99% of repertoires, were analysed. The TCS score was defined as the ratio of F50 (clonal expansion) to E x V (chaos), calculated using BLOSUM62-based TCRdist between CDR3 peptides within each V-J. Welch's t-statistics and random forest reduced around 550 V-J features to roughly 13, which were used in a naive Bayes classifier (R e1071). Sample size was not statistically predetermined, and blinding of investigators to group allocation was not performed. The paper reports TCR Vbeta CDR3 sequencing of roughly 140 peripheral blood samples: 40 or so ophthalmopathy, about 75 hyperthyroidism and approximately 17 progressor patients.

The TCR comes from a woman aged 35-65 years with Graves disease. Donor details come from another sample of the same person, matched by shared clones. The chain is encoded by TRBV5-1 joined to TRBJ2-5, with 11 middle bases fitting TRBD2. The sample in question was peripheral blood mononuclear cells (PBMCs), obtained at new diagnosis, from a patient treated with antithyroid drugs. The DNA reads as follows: TGCGCCAGCAGCTTGGCCGTACTAGCGGGGGCAGAGACCCAGTACTTC. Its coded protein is CASSLAVLAGAETQYF.